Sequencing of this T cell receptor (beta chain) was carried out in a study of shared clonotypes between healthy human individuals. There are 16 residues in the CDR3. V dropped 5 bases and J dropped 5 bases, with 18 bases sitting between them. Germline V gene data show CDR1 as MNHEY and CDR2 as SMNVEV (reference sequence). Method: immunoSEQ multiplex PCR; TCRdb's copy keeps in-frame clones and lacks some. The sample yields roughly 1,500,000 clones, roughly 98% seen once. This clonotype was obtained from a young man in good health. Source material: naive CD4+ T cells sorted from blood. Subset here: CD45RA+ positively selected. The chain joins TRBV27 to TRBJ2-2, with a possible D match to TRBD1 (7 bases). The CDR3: CASSPPGGLWTGELFF. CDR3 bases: TGTGCCAGCAGTCCCCCAGGGGGGCTTTGGACCGGGGAGCTGTTTTTT.